These 4 T cell receptor beta chains originate from one sample sequenced in a study of early T cells in non-severe SARS-CoV-2 infection. From the 5' RACE reads, TCRdb called clonotypes with MiXCR, one entry per CDR3 protein. The profile shows 74,000 or so distinct CDR3 sequences, 10% to 15% of them singletons. Sequenced sample: whole blood. Receptor source: an adult who was a healthcare worker with PCR-confirmed SARS-CoV-2 infection or an uninfected control (not recorded which).

This clonotype was counted only a few times. The rearrangement uses TRBV6-2 or TRBV6-3 and TRBJ2-1; TRBD2 matches 14 bases. The CDR3 consists of 13 residues. Germline trimming cut 7 bases from V and 9 bases from J; bases unmatched to any gene: 2. Germline CDR1 and CDR2: MNHEY and SVGEGT. The CDR3 DNA sequence: TGTGCCAGCATCGGACTAGCGGGAGGTGAGCAGTTCTTC. It yields the protein CASIGLAGGEQFF.

This clonotype was detected a few times. The chain joins TRBV25-1 to TRBJ1-6, with 8 nucleotides matching TRBD1. Looked up from germline, CDR1 is MGHDK and CDR2 is SYGVNS. The length of the CDR3 is 13 residues. V lost 6 bases and J lost 9; bases outside the gene matches: 4. The CDR3 nucleotides read TGTGCCAGCAGGGACAGGGATGCTTCACCCCTCCACTTT. It translates to CASRDRDASPLHF.

In its sample, this clonotype was seen many times. The genes are TRBV7-2 and TRBJ2-7; D may match TRBD1 or TRBD2 (5 bases each). V lost 4 bases to trimming and J lost 3 bases, with 13 bases between them. In germline, CDR1 is SGHTA, CDR2 FQGNSA. The CDR3 contains 14 residues. CDR3 in amino acids: CASSSPGPHYEQYF. CDR3 nucleotide sequence: TGTGCCAGCAGCTCCCCGGGACCCCACTACGAGCAGTACTTC.

This clonotype was observed at least ten times. This chain links TRBV30 with TRBJ2-7; the D gene is possibly TRBD2 (5 bases). V was pared by 0 bases and J by 7 bases, with 13 bases between. The CDR3 contains 13 residues. Per germline, CDR1 GTSNPN and CDR2 SVGIG (reference sequence). CDR3 nucleotides: TGTGCCTGGAGTGTAGACGGGATGGGGGAGCAGTACTTC. It is translated as CAWSVDGMGEQYF. The full variable domain, completed using reference TRBV30 and TRBJ2-7, is SQTIHQWPATLVQPVGSPLSLECTVEGTSNPNLYWYRQAAGRGLQLLFYSVGIGQISSEVPQNLSASRPQDRQFILSSKKLLLSDSGFYLCAWSVDGMGEQYFGPGTRLTVT.